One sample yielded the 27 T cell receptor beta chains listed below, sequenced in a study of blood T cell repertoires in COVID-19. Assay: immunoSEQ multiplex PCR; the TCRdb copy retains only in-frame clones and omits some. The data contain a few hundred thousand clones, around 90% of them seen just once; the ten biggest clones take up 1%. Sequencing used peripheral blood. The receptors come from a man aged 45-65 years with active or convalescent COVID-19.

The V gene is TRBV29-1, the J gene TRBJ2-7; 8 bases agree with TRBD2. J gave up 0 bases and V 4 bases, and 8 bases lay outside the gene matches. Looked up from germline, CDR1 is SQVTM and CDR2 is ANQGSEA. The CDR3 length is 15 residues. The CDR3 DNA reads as TGCAGCGTTGTGGGCCAGCGGGAGAGCTCCTACGAGCAGTACTTC. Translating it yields CSVVGQRESSYEQYF.

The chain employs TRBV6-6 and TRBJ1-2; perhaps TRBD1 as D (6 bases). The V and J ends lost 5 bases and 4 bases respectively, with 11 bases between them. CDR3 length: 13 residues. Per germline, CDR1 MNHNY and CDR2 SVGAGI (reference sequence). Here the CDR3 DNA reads TGTGCCAGCAGTCCCACAGGGATCTATGGCTACACCTTC. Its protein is CASSPTGIYGYTF.

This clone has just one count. The chain's CDR3 is CASSSPGGGVWDSGNTIYF. In nucleotides, the CDR3 is TGTGCCAGCAGCTCCCCCGGCGGGGGGGTATGGGATTCTGGAAACACCATATATTTT. The rearrangement uses TRBV7-9 and TRBJ1-3, with D maybe TRBD1 (5 bases). The length of the CDR3 is 19 residues. Germline V gene data show CDR1 as SEHNR and CDR2 as FQNEAQ (reference sequence). Trimming took off 4 bases at V and 1 base at J, with 23 bases between the two ends.

DNA of the CDR3: TGCGCCAGCAGCTTTGGGGGGGGCGCTGGGCAAGAGACCCAGTACTTC. Translating it yields CASSFGGGAGQETQYF. This chain links TRBV5-1 with TRBJ2-5; TRBD2 is a possible D gene (7 bases). Per the germline V gene, CDR1 is SGHRS and CDR2 is YFSETQ. Trimming took 2 bases from V and 2 from J, leaving 16 bases between them. This CDR3 comprises 16 residues.

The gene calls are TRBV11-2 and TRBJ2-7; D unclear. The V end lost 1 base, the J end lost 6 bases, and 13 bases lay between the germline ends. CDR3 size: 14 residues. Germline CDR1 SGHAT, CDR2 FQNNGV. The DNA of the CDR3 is TGTGCCAGCAGCTTAGGAACCTTATTCGGCGAGCAGTACTTC. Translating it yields CASSLGTLFGEQYF.

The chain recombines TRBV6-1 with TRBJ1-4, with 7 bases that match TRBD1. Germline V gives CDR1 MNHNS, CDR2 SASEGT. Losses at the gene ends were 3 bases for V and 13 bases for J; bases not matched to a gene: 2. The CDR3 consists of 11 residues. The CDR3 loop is CASSDYRGLFF. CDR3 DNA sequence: TGTGCCAGCAGTGATTACAGGGGACTGTTTTTT.

The CDR3 here is CASSLDTGVGGTYEQYF. CDR3 nucleotides: TGTGCCAGCAGTCTCGATACAGGGGTAGGAGGAACCTACGAGCAGTACTTC. This chain joins TRBV28 and TRBJ2-7; 7 bases line up with TRBD1. The CDR3 has 17 amino acids. The ends lost 5 bases at V and 2 bases at J; junction bases unmatched: 15. From germline, CDR1 is MDHEN and CDR2 SYDVKM.

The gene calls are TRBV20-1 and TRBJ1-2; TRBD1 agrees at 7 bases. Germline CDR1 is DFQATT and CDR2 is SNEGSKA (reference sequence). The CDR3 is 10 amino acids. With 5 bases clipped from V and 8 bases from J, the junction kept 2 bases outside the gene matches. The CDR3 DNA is TGCAGTGCTGGGGACAGAGGCTACACCTTC. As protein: CSAGDRGYTF.

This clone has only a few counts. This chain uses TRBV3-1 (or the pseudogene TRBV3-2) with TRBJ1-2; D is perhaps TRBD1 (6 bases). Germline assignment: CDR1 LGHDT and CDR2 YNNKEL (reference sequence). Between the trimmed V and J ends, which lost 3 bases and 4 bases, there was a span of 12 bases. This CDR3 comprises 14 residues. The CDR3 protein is CASSQDTGSYGYTF. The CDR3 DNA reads TGTGCCAGCAGCCAGGACACAGGGTCCTATGGCTACACCTTC.

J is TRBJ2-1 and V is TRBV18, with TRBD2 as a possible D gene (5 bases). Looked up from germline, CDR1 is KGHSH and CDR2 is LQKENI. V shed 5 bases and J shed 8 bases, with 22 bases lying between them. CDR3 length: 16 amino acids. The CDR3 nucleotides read TGTGCCAGCTCATCTACTGGAGGTCTGGGTTCAGATGAGCAGTTCTTC. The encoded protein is CASSSTGGLGSDEQFF. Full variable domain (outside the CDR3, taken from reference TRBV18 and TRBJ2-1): NAGVMQNPRHLVRRRGQEARLRCSPMKGHSHVYWYRQLPEEGLKFMVYLQKENIIDESGMPKERFSAEFPKEGPSILRIQQVVRGDSAAYFCASSSTGGLGSDEQFFGPGTRLTVL.

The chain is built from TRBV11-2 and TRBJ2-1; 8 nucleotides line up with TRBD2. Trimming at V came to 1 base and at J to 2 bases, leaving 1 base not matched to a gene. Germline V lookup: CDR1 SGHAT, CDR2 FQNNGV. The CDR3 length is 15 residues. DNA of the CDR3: TGTGCCAGCAGCTTAGCGGGGGGGGCCTACAATGAGCAGTTCTTC. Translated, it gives CASSLAGGAYNEQFF.

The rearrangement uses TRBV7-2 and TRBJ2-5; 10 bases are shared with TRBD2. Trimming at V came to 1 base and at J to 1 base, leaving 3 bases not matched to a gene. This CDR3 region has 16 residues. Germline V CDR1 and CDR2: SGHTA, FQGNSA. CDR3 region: CASSLGTSGPQETQYF. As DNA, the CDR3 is TGTGCCAGCAGCTTAGGGACTAGCGGCCCCCAAGAGACCCAGTACTTC.

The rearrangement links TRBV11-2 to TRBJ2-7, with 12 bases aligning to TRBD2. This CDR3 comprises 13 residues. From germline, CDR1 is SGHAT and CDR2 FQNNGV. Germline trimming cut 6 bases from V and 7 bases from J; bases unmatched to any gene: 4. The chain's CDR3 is CASRQLAGGEQYF. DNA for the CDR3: TGTGCCAGCAGACAACTAGCGGGAGGTGAGCAGTACTTC. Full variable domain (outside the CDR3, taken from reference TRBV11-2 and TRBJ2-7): EAGVAQSPRYKIIEKRQSVAFWCNPISGHATLYWYQQILGQGPKLLIQFQNNGVVDDSQLPKDRFSAERLKGVDSTLKIQPAKLEDSAVYLCASRQLAGGEQYFGPGTRLTVT.

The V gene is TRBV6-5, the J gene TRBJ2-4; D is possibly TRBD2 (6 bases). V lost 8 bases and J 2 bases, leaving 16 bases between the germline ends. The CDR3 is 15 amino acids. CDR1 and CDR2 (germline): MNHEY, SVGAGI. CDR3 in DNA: TGTGCCAGCCGTCCTACACGGGGGACCAAAAACATTCAGTACTTC. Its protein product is CASRPTRGTKNIQYF.

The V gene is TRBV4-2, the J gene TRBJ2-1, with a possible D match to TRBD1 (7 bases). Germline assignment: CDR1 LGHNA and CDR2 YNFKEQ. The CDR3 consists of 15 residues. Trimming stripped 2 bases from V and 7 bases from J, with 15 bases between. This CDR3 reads CASSQPRGAGNEQFF. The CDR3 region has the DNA TGTGCCAGCAGCCAACCCAGGGGGGCGGGGAATGAGCAGTTCTTC.

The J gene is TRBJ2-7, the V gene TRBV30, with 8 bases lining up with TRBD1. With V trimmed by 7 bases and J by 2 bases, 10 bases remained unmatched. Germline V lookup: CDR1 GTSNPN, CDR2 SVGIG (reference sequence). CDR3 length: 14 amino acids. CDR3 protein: CALKTGGSAYEQYF. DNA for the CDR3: TGTGCCTTAAAAACAGGGGGAAGCGCCTACGAGCAGTACTTC.

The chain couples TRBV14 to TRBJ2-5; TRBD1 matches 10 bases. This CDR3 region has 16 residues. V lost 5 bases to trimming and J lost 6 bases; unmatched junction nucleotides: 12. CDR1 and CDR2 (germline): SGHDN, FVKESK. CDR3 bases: TGTGCCAGCAGCAATCTCCCGGGACAGGGGTCGAAGACCCAGTACTTC. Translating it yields CASSNLPGQGSKTQYF.

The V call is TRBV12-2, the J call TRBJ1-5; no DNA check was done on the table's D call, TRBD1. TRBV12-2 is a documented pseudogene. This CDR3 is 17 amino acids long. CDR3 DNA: TGTGCAAGTCGCTTAGGTCAGGGGGCCGAAGGGAATCAGCCCCAGCATTTT. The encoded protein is CASRLGQGAEGNQPQHF.

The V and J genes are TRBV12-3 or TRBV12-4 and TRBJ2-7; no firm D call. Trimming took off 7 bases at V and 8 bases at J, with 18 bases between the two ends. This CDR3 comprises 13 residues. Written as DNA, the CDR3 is TGTGCCAGCACCCGATCTCCCCAGATGAAGCAGTACTTC. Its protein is CASTRSPQMKQYF.

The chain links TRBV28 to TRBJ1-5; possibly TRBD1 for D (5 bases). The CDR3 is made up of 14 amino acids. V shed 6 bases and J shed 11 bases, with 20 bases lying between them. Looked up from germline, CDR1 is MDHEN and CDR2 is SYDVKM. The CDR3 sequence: CASRPTIPGRAQHF. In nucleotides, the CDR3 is TGTGCCAGCAGACCAACCATTCCAGGGAGGGCCCAGCATTTT.

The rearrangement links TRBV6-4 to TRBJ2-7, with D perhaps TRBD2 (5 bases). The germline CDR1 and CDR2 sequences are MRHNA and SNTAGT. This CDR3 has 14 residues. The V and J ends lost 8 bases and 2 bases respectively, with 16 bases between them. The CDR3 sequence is CASPGMAVAYEQYF. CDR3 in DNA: TGTGCCAGCCCCGGGATGGCCGTCGCCTACGAGCAGTACTTC.

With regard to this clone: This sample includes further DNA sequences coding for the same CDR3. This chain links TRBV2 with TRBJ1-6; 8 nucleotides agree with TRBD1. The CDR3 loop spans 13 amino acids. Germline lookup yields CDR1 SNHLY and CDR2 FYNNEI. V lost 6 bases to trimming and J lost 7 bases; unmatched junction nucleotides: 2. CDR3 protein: CASRRTGNSPLHF. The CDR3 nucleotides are TGTGCCAGCAGGCGGACAGGGAATTCACCCCTCCACTTT.

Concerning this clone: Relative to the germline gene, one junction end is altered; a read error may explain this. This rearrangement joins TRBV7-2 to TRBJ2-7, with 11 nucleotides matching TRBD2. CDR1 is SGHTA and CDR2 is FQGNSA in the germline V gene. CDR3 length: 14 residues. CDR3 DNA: TGTGCCAGCAGCGTAGCGGGAGGGGCCTACGAGCAGTACTTC. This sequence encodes CASSVAGGAYEQYF.

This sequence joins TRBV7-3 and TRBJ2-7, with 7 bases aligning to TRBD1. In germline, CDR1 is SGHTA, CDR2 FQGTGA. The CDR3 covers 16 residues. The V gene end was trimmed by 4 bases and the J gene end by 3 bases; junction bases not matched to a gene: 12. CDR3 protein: CASSYTLNRQGYEQYF. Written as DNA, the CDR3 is TGTGCCAGCAGCTACACCCTAAACAGACAGGGCTACGAGCAGTACTTC.

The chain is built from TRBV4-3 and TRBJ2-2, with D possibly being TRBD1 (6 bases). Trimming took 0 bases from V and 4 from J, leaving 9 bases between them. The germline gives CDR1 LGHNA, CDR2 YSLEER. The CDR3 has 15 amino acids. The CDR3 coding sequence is TGCGCCAGCAGCCAAGAAGCAGGGGTCACCGGGGAGCTGTTTTTT. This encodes CASSQEAGVTGELFF.

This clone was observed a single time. CDR3 nucleotides: TGTGCCAGCAGTCCCGCCTTTAGCGAGACCCAGTACTTC. It codes for CASSPAFSETQYF. The V call is TRBV27, the J call TRBJ2-5; D remains unclear. Trimming shortened V by 5 bases and J by 5 bases, and 12 bases separated the two germline ends. The CDR3 is 13 residues long. The germline CDR1 and CDR2 sequences are MNHEY and SMNVEV (reference sequence).

CDR3 protein: CASSFARAPYNEQFF. CDR3 bases: TGTGCCAGCAGCTTTGCCAGGGCCCCCTACAATGAGCAGTTCTTC. V is TRBV7-3 and J is TRBJ2-1; possible D gene TRBD1, 5 bases. Germline CDR1 and CDR2: SGHTA and FQGTGA. V lost 3 bases and J lost 2, with 11 bases in between. CDR3 length: 15 residues.